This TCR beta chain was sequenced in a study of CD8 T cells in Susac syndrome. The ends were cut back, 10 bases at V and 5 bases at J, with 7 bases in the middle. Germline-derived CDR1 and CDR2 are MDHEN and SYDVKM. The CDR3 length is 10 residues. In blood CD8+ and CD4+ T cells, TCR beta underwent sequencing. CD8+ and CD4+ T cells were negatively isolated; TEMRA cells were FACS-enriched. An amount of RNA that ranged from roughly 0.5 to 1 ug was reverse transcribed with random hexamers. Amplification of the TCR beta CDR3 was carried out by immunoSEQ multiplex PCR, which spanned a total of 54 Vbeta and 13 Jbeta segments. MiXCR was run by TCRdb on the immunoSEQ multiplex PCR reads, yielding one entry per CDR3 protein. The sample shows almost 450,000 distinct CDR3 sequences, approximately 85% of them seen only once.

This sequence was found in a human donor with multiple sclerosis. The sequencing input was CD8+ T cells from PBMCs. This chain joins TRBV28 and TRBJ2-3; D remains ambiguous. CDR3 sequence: CATSLDTQYF. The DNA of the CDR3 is TGTGCCACCTCACTAGATACGCAGTATTTT.